This TCR beta chain was obtained from a study of blood T cell repertoires in COVID-19. About the study: The samples span acute and convalescent COVID-19 from the United States, Italy and Spain. Nucleic acid was either cDNA or gDNA, and it came from T cells, B-cell-depleted T cells, or PBMCs.

Original analysis: Counts of nucleated cells, estimated from reference gene primer amplification, were obtained. Here immunoSEQ multiplex PCR was the method, and the copy in TCRdb shows in-frame clones only, minus some. D and trimming come from the DNA, and the V and J calls and clone size come from that table. This table has about 210,000 clones, 70% to 90% appearing once. The V segment lost 0 bases and the J segment 2 bases; nucleotides outside the gene matches: 9. Germline CDR1 reads SQVTM; CDR2 reads ANQGSEA. The CDR3 length is 17 residues. The chain couples TRBV29-1 to TRBJ2-3, with 9 nucleotides matching TRBD1. This clonotype was obtained from a man between 60 and 75 years old with acute or convalescent COVID-19. Sequenced material: peripheral blood. CDR3 in amino acids: CSVEDLRTGAFTDTQYF. CDR3 coding DNA: TGCAGCGTTGAAGATCTCCGGACAGGGGCCTTCACAGATACGCAGTATTTT.